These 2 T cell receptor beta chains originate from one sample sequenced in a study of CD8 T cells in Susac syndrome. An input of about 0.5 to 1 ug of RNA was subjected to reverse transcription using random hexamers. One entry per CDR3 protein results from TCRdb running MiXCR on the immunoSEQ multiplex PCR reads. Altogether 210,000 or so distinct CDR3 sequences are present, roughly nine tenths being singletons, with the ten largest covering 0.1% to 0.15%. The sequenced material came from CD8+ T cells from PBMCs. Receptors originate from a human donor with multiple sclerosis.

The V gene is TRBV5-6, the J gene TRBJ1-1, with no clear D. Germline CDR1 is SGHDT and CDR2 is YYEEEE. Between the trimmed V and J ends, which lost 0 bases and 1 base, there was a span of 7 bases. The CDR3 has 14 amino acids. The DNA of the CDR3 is TGTGCCAGCAGCTTGGCTGGATCGAACACTGAAGCTTTCTTT. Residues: CASSLAGSNTEAFF.

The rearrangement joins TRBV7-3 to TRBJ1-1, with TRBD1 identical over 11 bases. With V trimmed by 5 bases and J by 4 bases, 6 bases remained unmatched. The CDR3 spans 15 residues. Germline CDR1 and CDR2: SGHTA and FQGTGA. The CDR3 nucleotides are TGTGCCAGCAGCGCAGCCGGGACAGGGGGCACTGAAGCTTTCTTT. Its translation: CASSAAGTGGTEAFF.